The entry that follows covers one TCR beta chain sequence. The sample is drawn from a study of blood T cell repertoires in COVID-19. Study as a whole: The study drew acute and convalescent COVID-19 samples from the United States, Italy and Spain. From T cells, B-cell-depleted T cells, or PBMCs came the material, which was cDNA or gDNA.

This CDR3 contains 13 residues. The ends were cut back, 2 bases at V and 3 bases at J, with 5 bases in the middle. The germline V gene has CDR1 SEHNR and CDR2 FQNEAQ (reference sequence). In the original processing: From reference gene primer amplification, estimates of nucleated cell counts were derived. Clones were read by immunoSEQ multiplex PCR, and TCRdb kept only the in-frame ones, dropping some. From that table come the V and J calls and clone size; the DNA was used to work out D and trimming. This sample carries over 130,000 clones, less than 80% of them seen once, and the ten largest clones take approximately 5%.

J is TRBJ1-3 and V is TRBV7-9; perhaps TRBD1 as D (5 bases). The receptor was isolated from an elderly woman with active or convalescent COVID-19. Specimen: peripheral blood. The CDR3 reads CASSLQGGNTIYF. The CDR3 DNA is TGTGCCAGCAGCTTACAGGGTGGAAACACCATATATTTT.